This TCR beta chain was observed in a study of cytomegalovirus exposure and HLA in healthy donors. Trimming stripped 5 bases from V and 0 bases from J, with 5 bases between. This CDR3 region has 12 residues. Germline CDR1 SGHTA, CDR2 FQGNSA. Profiled with immunoSEQ multiplex PCR; TCRdb holds only in-frame clones, not every one. The sample records 180,000 or so clones, about 89% being singletons. A remark on this clone: The sample has other DNA sequences that encode this CDR3 too.

Sequencing was carried out using PBMCs. This receptor was taken from a man aged 25 to 40 in good health and CMV-seropositive. This chain uses TRBV7-2 with TRBJ2-7; no reliable D call. The CDR3 nucleotides are TGTGCCAGCAGCCTAAGCTCCTACGAGCAGTACTTC. This translates into CASSLSSYEQYF.